This T cell receptor (beta chain) was sequenced during a study of blood T cell repertoires in COVID-19. This clone was counted between two and nine times. This table comes from immunoSEQ multiplex PCR, and its TCRdb copy is limited to in-frame clones, with some not included. The table lists hundreds of thousands of clones, 70% to 90% of them singletons. This CDR3 comprises 15 residues. After removal of 4 bases from V and 4 bases from J, the junction contained 3 bases not matched to a gene. Germline-derived CDR1 and CDR2 are MGHRA and YSYEKL. The chain is built from TRBV4-1 and TRBJ2-2, with 10 bases matching TRBD2. This TCR came from a woman under 40 with active or convalescent COVID-19. The sequenced material came from peripheral blood. The CDR3 sequence is CASSPRLAGTGELFF. The CDR3 DNA is TGCGCCAGCAGCCCTAGACTAGCGGGCACCGGGGAGCTGTTTTTT.